One and the same sample provided the 20 T cell receptor beta chains below, sequenced in a study of blood T cell repertoires in COVID-19. Here immunoSEQ multiplex PCR was the method, and the copy in TCRdb shows in-frame clones only, minus some. The data contain approximately 61,000 clones, about 78% of them singletons. Sequenced input: peripheral blood. The receptors stem from a man of 80 years or more with active or convalescent COVID-19.

V usage is TRBV30 and J usage is TRBJ1-4; 7 nucleotides match TRBD1. CDR3 length equals 14 residues. V lost 0 bases, J lost 6 bases, and 4 bases stayed unmatched. Per germline, CDR1 GTSNPN and CDR2 SVGIG (reference sequence). CDR3 amino acids: CAWSVGQGDEKLFF. CDR3 DNA: TGTGCCTGGAGTGTAGGGCAGGGGGATGAAAAACTGTTTTTT. The full variable domain, with the rest looked up from reference TRBV30 and TRBJ1-4, is SQTIHQWPATLVQPVGSPLSLECTVEGTSNPNLYWYRQAAGRGLQLLFYSVGIGQISSEVPQNLSASRPQDRQFILSSKKLLLSDSGFYLCAWSVGQGDEKLFFGSGTQLSVL.

There are a few counts of this clone. This chain links TRBV24-1 with TRBJ2-2; the match to TRBD1 covers 11 bases. Germline V gene sequence: CDR1 KGHDR, CDR2 SFDVKD. V dropped 4 bases and J dropped 5; count of bases not matched to a gene: 5. The CDR3 length is 16 residues. The CDR3 protein is CATSDPGTGGTGELFF. In DNA, the CDR3 is TGTGCCACCAGTGACCCCGGGACAGGGGGGACCGGGGAGCTGTTTTTT.

The J gene is TRBJ2-5, the V gene TRBV6-5; D ambiguous. CDR1 and CDR2 from the germline V gene are MNHEY and SVGAGI. Trimming shortened V by 2 bases and J by 7 bases, and 5 bases separated the two germline ends. The CDR3 has 11 amino acids. The CDR3 loop reads CASSYVGTQYF. The CDR3 DNA reads TGTGCCAGCAGTTACGTCGGGACCCAGTACTTC.

The genes are TRBV10-2 and TRBJ1-1, with unresolved D. This CDR3 comprises 13 residues. Germline V gene sequence: CDR1 WSHSY, CDR2 SAAADI. V was clipped by 3 bases and J by 3 bases, with 8 bases between them. The CDR3 spells CASSDDTYTEAFF. CDR3 nucleotides: TGCGCCAGCAGTGATGACACCTACACTGAAGCTTTCTTT.

The chain recombines TRBV12-3 or TRBV12-4 with TRBJ2-5, with TRBD1 matching over 7 bases. V lost 6 bases and J lost 7; bases outside the gene matches: 8. CDR3 size: 13 residues. The CDR3: CASSPTGAGTQYF. CDR3 nucleotides: TGTGCCAGCAGCCCTACAGGGGCGGGGACCCAGTACTTC.

The V and J genes are TRBV7-8 and TRBJ2-2; no reliable D call. V gave up 5 bases and J gave up 9 bases, with 10 bases separating them. Germline CDR1 and CDR2: SGHVS and FQNEAQ. The CDR3 contains 12 residues. The DNA of the CDR3 is TGTGCCAGCAGCCCAAACTCTCGGGAGCTGTTTTTT. Translating it yields CASSPNSRELFF. The entire variable domain, with the rest obtained from reference TRBV7-8 and TRBJ2-2, is as follows: GAGVSQSPRYKVAKRGQDVALRCDPISGHVSLFWYQQALGQGPEFLTYFQNEAQLDKSGLPSDRFFAERPEGSVSTLKIQRTQQEDSAVYLCASSPNSRELFFGEGSRLTVL.

The rearrangement joins TRBV10-3 to TRBJ2-5; perhaps TRBD1 as D (6 bases). From germline, CDR1 is ENHRY and CDR2 SYGVKD. This CDR3 is built from 17 residues. The germline V and J ends were trimmed by 0 bases and 5 bases, with 19 bases remaining between them. The chain's CDR3 is CAISESLKGLDRETQYF. The CDR3 DNA sequence: TGTGCCATCAGTGAGTCGCTAAAGGGTTTAGACAGGGAGACCCAGTACTTC.

The chain is built from TRBV5-6 and TRBJ1-5; 10 bases align to TRBD1. The J segment lost 7 bases and the V segment lost 7 bases, leaving 14 bases of the junction unmatched. The CDR3 sequence is 16 residues long. CDR1 is SGHDT, CDR2 YYEEEE, per germline. CDR3 in amino acids: CASSMRGQGIRQPQHF. The CDR3 DNA reads TGTGCCAGCTCAATGCGGGGACAGGGGATTAGGCAGCCCCAGCATTTT. Full variable domain (missing parts from reference TRBV5-6 and TRBJ1-5): DAGVTQSPTHLIKTRGQQVTLRCSPKSGHDTVSWYQQALGQGPQFIFQYYEEEERQRGNFPDRFSGHQFPNYSSELNVNALLLGDSALYLCASSMRGQGIRQPQHFGDGTRLSIL.

This sequence joins TRBV19 and TRBJ1-2; 7 nucleotides line up with TRBD1. The CDR3 consists of 13 residues. V shed 10 bases, J shed 3 bases, and the junction held 8 bases outside the gene matches. CDR1 is LNHDA, CDR2 SQIVND, per germline (reference sequence). CDR3 bases: TGTGCCACAAGAACAGGGGAGGACTATGGCTACACCTTC. As protein: CATRTGEDYGYTF.

The rearrangement uses TRBV28 and TRBJ1-1; 7 nucleotides agree with TRBD1. V shed 5 bases, J shed 4 bases, and the junction held 10 bases outside the gene matches. The CDR3 runs 15 residues. The germline gives CDR1 MDHEN, CDR2 SYDVKM. This chain's CDR3 is CASSTGADPGTEAFF. The CDR3 DNA reads as TGTGCCAGCAGTACAGGGGCTGACCCCGGCACTGAAGCTTTCTTT.

The V gene is TRBV7-3, the J gene TRBJ2-2, with 8 bases lining up with TRBD2. V was clipped by 2 bases and J by 3 bases; unmatched bases: 5. Looked up from germline, CDR1 is SGHTA and CDR2 is FQGTGA. The CDR3 consists of 16 residues. The CDR3, as DNA: TGTGCCAGCAGCTTACGTTCCGGGGGGGACACCGGGGAGCTGTTTTTT. It specifies CASSLRSGGDTGELFF.

The chain is built from TRBV6-5 and TRBJ1-6; TRBD1 aligns across 9 bases. The CDR3 is made up of 15 amino acids. CDR1 and CDR2 from the germline V gene are MNHEY and SVGAGI. V shed 6 bases and J 5 bases; nucleotides not matched to a gene: 5. The CDR3 spells CASRGQGVNNSPLHF. DNA for the CDR3: TGTGCCAGCAGGGGACAGGGAGTCAATAATTCACCCCTCCACTTT.

This sequence joins TRBV28 and TRBJ2-7; D might be TRBD2 (6 bases). Germline V gene data show CDR1 as MDHEN and CDR2 as SYDVKM. Trimming removed 5 bases from V and 0 bases from J, with 14 bases in between. The CDR3 is 15 amino acids. CDR3 protein: CASSTGLLSSYEQYF. The CDR3 DNA reads as TGTGCCAGCAGTACGGGACTGTTGAGCTCCTACGAGCAGTACTTC.

This CDR3 is CAITEATGSIYEQYF. CDR3 sequence (DNA): TGTGCCATCACCGAGGCGACAGGGTCGATCTACGAGCAGTACTTC. The rearrangement joins TRBV10-3 to TRBJ2-7; 7 bases line up with TRBD1. V lost 7 bases and J lost 3; bases outside the gene matches: 12. The germline V gene encodes CDR1 ENHRY and CDR2 SYGVKD. The CDR3 has 15 amino acids.

This sequence joins TRBV5-4 and TRBJ2-2, with 9 bases identical to TRBD2. The CDR3 has 15 residues. Germline V gene data show CDR1 as SGHNT and CDR2 as YYREEE (reference sequence). With V trimmed by 2 bases and J by 6 bases, 5 bases remained unmatched. CDR3 bases: TGTGCCAGCAGCTTTCCTAGCGGGGCGTCCGGGGAGCTGTTTTTT. Amino acids: CASSFPSGASGELFF.

The V gene is TRBV7-9, the J gene TRBJ2-5, with D unresolved. Trimming removed 5 bases from V and 0 bases from J, with 7 bases in between. The CDR3 is 13 residues long. Germline V lookup: CDR1 SEHNR, CDR2 FQNEAQ (reference sequence). The CDR3 sequence: CASSRPHQETQYF. The CDR3 DNA reads TGTGCCAGCAGCCGTCCCCACCAAGAGACCCAGTACTTC.

The chain links TRBV29-1 to TRBJ2-7; 13 bases line up with TRBD2. The V and J ends lost 3 bases and 4 bases, in that order; junction bases with no gene match: 9. CDR1 and CDR2 from the germline V gene are SQVTM and ANQGSEA. CDR3 length: 16 amino acids. This CDR3 is CSVDGGLAGSGYEQYF. CDR3 in DNA: TGCAGCGTTGATGGGGGACTAGCGGGATCCGGGTACGAGCAGTACTTC.

The gene calls are TRBV30 and TRBJ2-1, with D unresolved. Between the trimmed V and J ends, which lost 0 bases and 7 bases, there was a span of 10 bases. This CDR3 contains 13 residues. CDR1 is GTSNPN, CDR2 SVGIG, per germline (reference sequence). The CDR3 nucleotides are TGTGCCTGGAGTGTAAGGCTAGATAATGAGCAGTTCTTC. Protein: CAWSVRLDNEQFF.

V is TRBV5-1 and J is TRBJ1-3; TRBD1 matches at 9 bases. The CDR3 length is 16 residues. Per germline, CDR1 SGHRS and CDR2 YFSETQ. The junction had 1 base not matched to a gene; V was cut back by 0 bases and J by 0 bases. The CDR3 sequence is CASSLEGQGSGNTIYF. CDR3 coding DNA: TGCGCCAGCAGCTTGGAGGGACAGGGCTCTGGAAACACCATATATTTT. The variable domain in full, completed from reference TRBV5-1 and TRBJ1-3, reads KAGVTQTPRYLIKTRGQQVTLSCSPISGHRSVSWYQQTPGQGLQFLFEYFSETQRNKGNFPGRFSGRQFSNSRSEMNVSTLELGDSALYLCASSLEGQGSGNTIYFGEGSWLTVV.

The gene calls are TRBV30 and TRBJ2-7; TRBD1 matches 7 bases. The germline CDR1 and CDR2 sequences are GTSNPN and SVGIG (reference sequence). V shed 4 bases and J 8 bases; nucleotides not matched to a gene: 14. This CDR3 is built from 14 residues. The CDR3 DNA follows: TGTGCCTGGACAGAACAGGGGTTTGGTGGACAGCAGTACTTC. Protein sequence: CAWTEQGFGGQQYF.